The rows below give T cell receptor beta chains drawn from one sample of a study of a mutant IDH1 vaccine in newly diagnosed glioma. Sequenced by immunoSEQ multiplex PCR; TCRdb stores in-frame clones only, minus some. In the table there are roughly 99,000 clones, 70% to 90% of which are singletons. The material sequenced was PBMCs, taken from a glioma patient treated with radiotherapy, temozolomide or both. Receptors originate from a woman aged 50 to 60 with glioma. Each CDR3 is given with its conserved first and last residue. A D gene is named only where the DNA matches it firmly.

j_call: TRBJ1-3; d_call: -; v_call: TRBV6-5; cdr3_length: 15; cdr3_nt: TGTGCCAGCACTCTCGGGGAAGAATCTGGAAACACCATATATTTT; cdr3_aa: CASTLGEESGNTIYF
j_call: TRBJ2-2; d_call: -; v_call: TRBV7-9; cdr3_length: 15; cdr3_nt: TGTGCCAGCACCAGAAGGGGGGAGACCACCGGGGAGCTGTTTTTT; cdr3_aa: CASTRRGETTGELFF
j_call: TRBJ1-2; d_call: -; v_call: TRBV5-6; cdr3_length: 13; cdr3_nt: TGTGCCAGCAGCTTGAGCGGGTTCTATGGCTACACCTTC; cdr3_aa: CASSLSGFYGYTF
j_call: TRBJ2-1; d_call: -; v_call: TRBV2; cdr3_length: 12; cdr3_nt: TGTGCCAGCAGTTTTTCCCGCGGTGAGCAGTTCTTC; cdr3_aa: CASSFSRGEQFF
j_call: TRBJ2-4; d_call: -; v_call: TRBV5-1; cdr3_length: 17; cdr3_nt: TGCGCCAGCAGCTTGGTACTAGGGGGTACGACCAAAAACATTCAGTACTTC; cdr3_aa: CASSLVLGGTTKNIQYF
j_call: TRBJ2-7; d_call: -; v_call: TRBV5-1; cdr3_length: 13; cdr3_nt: TGCGCCAGCAGCAGAGGGGACTCCTACGAGCAGTACTTC; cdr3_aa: CASSRGDSYEQYF
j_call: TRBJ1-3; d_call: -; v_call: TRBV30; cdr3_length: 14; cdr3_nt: TGTGCCTGGAGTGTAAAGGCACCGGGAAACACCATATATTTT; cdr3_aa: CAWSVKAPGNTIYF
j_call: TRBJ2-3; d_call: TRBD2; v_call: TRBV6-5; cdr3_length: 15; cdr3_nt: TGTGCCAGCAGCCCTGGACTAGCGGGCACAGATACGCAGTATTTT; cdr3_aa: CASSPGLAGTDTQYF
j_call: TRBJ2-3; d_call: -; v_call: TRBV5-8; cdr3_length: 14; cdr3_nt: TGTGCCAGCAGCTTGGGACCGAGCACAGATACGCAGTATTTT; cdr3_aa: CASSLGPSTDTQYF
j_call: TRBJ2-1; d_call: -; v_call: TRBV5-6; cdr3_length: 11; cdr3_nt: TGTGCCAGCAGCTTGTCGAATGAGCAGTTCTTC; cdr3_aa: CASSLSNEQFF